These 26 T cell receptor beta chains were sequenced from one sample in a study of shared clonotypes between healthy human individuals (dated by TCRdb to 2020 to 2021). Library generation was performed with the immunoSEQ multiplex PCR assay. In its TCRdb copy, this immuneACCESS table keeps in-frame sequences only and misses some clones. Where compared with another copy, unresolved V genes explain less than half of these, and the others have no known cause. For this sample there are 530,000 or so clones; over 75% appear just once. Together, the top ten hold roughly an eighth of the sample. What was sequenced was PBMCs. These receptors all come from a woman in her forties in good health. Some clones in this sample may be carry-over from other donors' samples.

This rearrangement joins TRBV11-2 to TRBJ2-1, with 7 bases matching TRBD1. Trimming took 6 bases from V and 9 from J; bases not matched to a gene: 11. The germline CDR1 and CDR2 sequences are SGHAT and FQNNGV. The CDR3 sequence is 14 residues long. The CDR3 spells CASRPKTGLSEQFF. DNA for the CDR3: TGTGCCAGCAGACCGAAGACAGGGTTATCTGAGCAGTTCTTC.

This chain links TRBV29-1 with TRBJ1-2, with D perhaps matching TRBD1 (6 bases). CDR1 is SQVTM and CDR2 is ANQGSEA in the germline V gene. This CDR3 region has 13 residues. V lost 4 bases and J 7 bases, leaving 16 bases between the germline ends. CDR3 nucleotide sequence: TGCAGCGTTGTAGGGGGAACCGAGGGTGGCTACACCTTC. It encodes CSVVGGTEGGYTF.

The chain is built from TRBV11-2 and TRBJ1-6, with D maybe TRBD1 (5 bases). CDR1 is SGHAT, CDR2 FQNNGV, per germline. The CDR3 is 12 residues long. Trimming removed 4 bases from V and 7 bases from J, with 5 bases in between. CDR3 coding DNA: TGTGCCAGCAGCTGGGGGAATTCACCCCTCCACTTT. Translation gives CASSWGNSPLHF.

J is TRBJ2-5 and V is TRBV11-2, with 12 bases lining up with TRBD2. Unmatched junction bases numbered 10, after V lost 1 base and J lost 1 base. Per germline, CDR1 SGHAT and CDR2 FQNNGV. This CDR3 comprises 19 residues. CDR3 sequence: CASSLGGRTSGVVQETQYF. The CDR3 DNA reads as TGTGCCAGCAGCTTAGGTGGGCGGACTAGCGGGGTTGTCCAAGAGACCCAGTACTTC.

The chain has TRBV5-1 and TRBJ2-3, with D possibly being TRBD1 (5 bases). Trimming left V 2 bases short and J 1 base short, with 17 bases between. The length of the CDR3 is 17 residues. Germline CDR1 reads SGHRS; CDR2 reads YFSETQ. The CDR3 nucleotides read TGCGCCAGCAGCTTAGACCTAGACAGCGAGGGCACAGATACGCAGTATTTT. Translation gives CASSLDLDSEGTDTQYF.

The chain recombines TRBV27 with TRBJ1-5; TRBD1 matches at 7 bases. The CDR3 sequence is 13 residues long. The ends lost 9 bases at V and 2 bases at J; junction bases unmatched: 4. Germline V CDR1 and CDR2: MNHEY, SMNVEV (reference sequence). CDR3 DNA sequence: TGTGCCAGTCGACAGGGCGGCAATCAGCCCCAGCATTTT. Translated, it gives CASRQGGNQPQHF.

The CDR3 here is CASSLVLAGVIGELFF. DNA of the CDR3: TGTGCCAGCAGCTTGGTGCTAGCGGGAGTAATCGGGGAGCTGTTTTTT. This rearrangement joins TRBV5-4 to TRBJ2-2; TRBD2 agrees at 10 bases. Germline-derived CDR1 and CDR2 are SGHNT and YYREEE (reference sequence). V shed 0 bases, J shed 7 bases, and the junction held 6 bases outside the gene matches. The length of the CDR3 is 16 residues. Looking up the rest from reference TRBV5-4 and TRBJ2-2 gives the full variable domain: ETGVTQSPTHLIKTRGQQVTLRCSSQSGHNTVSWYQQALGQGPQFIFQYYREEENGRGNFPPRFSGLQFPNYSSELNVNALELDDSALYLCASSLVLAGVIGELFFGEGSRLTVL.

The chain couples TRBV5-6 to TRBJ2-2; D is perhaps TRBD2 (5 bases). The CDR3 is 16 amino acids. Trimming removed 2 bases from V and 5 bases from J, with 16 bases in between. Germline V CDR1 and CDR2: SGHDT, YYEEEE. The CDR3 loop is CASSFPVGGGTGELFF. DNA of the CDR3: TGTGCCAGCAGCTTCCCAGTAGGAGGTGGGACCGGGGAGCTGTTTTTT.

This clone was detected once. Other DNA sequences in the sample encode the same CDR3. The chain employs TRBV5-4 and TRBJ1-2; D remains ambiguous. There are 13 residues in the CDR3. Trimming stripped 4 bases from V and 1 base from J, with 8 bases between. Germline V lookup: CDR1 SGHNT, CDR2 YYREEE (reference sequence). Here the CDR3 reads CASSPQNNYGYTF. The CDR3 DNA is TGTGCCAGCAGCCCGCAGAATAACTATGGCTACACCTTC.

The gene calls are TRBV9 and TRBJ2-7; a weak D match, TRBD1 (5 bases). This CDR3 spans 14 amino acids. Trimming pared 0 bases from V and 4 bases from J, leaving 11 bases between. CDR1 and CDR2 (germline): SGDLS, YYNGEE. CDR3 residues: CASSVGTNRYEQYF. CDR3 nucleotide sequence: TGTGCCAGCAGCGTAGGGACAAATCGTTACGAGCAGTACTTC. Looking up the rest from reference TRBV9 and TRBJ2-7 gives the full variable domain: DSGVTQTPKHLITATGQRVTLRCSPRSGDLSVYWYQQSLDQGLQFLIQYYNGEERAKGNILERFSAQQFPDLHSELNLSSLELGDSALYFCASSVGTNRYEQYFGPGTRLTVT.

The rearrangement joins TRBV6-1 to TRBJ1-5, with 7 bases lining up with TRBD1. V lost 4 bases, J lost 7 bases, and 10 bases stayed unmatched. The V gene's germline CDR1 is MNHNS and CDR2 SASEGT. This CDR3 has 15 amino acids. For the CDR3, the DNA is TGTGCCAGCAGTGGAAAGCAGGGGGGTGGCCAGCCCCAGCATTTT. It is translated as CASSGKQGGGQPQHF.

The V and J genes are TRBV27 and TRBJ2-5; the D gene is possibly TRBD1 (6 bases). The CDR3 is 14 residues long. Trimming took off 0 bases at V and 7 bases at J, with 12 bases between the two ends. The germline gives CDR1 MNHEY, CDR2 SMNVEV (reference sequence). CDR3 DNA sequence: TGTGCCAGCAGTTTATCCCGGGACACAAGGACCCAGTACTTC. It encodes CASSLSRDTRTQYF.

This chain uses TRBV7-2 with TRBJ1-2, with 9 positions matching TRBD1. With 10 bases clipped from V and 2 bases from J, the junction kept 2 bases outside the gene matches. This CDR3 contains 12 residues. Germline-derived CDR1 and CDR2 are SGHTA and FQGNSA. CDR3 protein: CATDRGNYGYTF. CDR3 in DNA: TGTGCCACGGACAGGGGAAACTATGGCTACACCTTC. Combining the CDR3 with reference TRBV7-2 and TRBJ1-2 gives the whole variable domain GAGVSQSPSNKVTEKGKDVELRCDPISGHTALYWYRQSLGQGLEFLIYFQGNSAPDKSGLPSDRFSAERTGGSVSTLTIQRTQQEDSAVYLCATDRGNYGYTFGSGTRLTVV.

This rearrangement joins TRBV7-3 to TRBJ2-2; 7 bases are a match to TRBD1. CDR3 length equals 15 residues. Per germline, CDR1 SGHTA and CDR2 FQGTGA. V lost 5 bases and J lost 4; bases outside the gene matches: 7. The CDR3: CASSAQGQPTGELFF. The CDR3, as DNA: TGTGCCAGCAGCGCCCAGGGACAGCCCACCGGGGAGCTGTTTTTT.

This clone has just one count. The chain combines TRBV15 with TRBJ1-4; 7 bases map to TRBD1. V lost 5 bases and J lost 8; bases outside the gene matches: 8. CDR3 length: 14 residues. Germline V gives CDR1 LNHNV, CDR2 YYDKDF (reference sequence). The chain's CDR3 is CATSQGQVDEKLFF. The CDR3 DNA follows: TGTGCCACCAGCCAAGGACAGGTTGACGAAAAACTGTTTTTT.

The rearrangement links TRBV5-4 to TRBJ2-2, with TRBD1 identical over 9 bases. CDR1 is SGHNT and CDR2 is YYREEE in the germline V gene (reference sequence). V lost 3 bases and J lost 5; bases outside the gene matches: 5. CDR3 length: 15 residues. As DNA, the CDR3 is TGTGCCAGCAGCTGGGACAGGGTAGGGACCGGGGAGCTGTTTTTT. Amino acids: CASSWDRVGTGELFF.

The rearrangement links TRBV7-3 to TRBJ2-4; TRBD1 might be the D (6 bases). Germline values: CDR1 SGHTA, CDR2 FQGTGA. CDR3 length: 15 amino acids. The ends were cut back, 4 bases at V and 1 base at J, with 11 bases in the middle. This CDR3 is CASSSQGLAKNIQYF. The CDR3 bases are TGTGCCAGCAGCTCGCAGGGGTTGGCCAAAAACATTCAGTACTTC.

The genes are TRBV6-1 and TRBJ2-5; TRBD2 matches 8 bases. V was clipped by 3 bases and J by 2 bases; unmatched bases: 2. The CDR3 runs to 14 residues. The germline V gene encodes CDR1 MNHNS and CDR2 SASEGT. CDR3 protein: CASSDGGGQETQYF. CDR3 nucleotide sequence: TGTGCCAGCAGTGACGGCGGGGGGCAAGAGACCCAGTACTTC.

The chain combines TRBV4-1 with TRBJ2-1, with 10 bases aligning to TRBD2. V lost 3 bases to trimming and J lost 3 bases; unmatched junction nucleotides: 14. This CDR3 region has 19 residues. Looked up from germline, CDR1 is MGHRA and CDR2 is YSYEKL. DNA of the CDR3: TGCGCCAGCAGCCATAGGGGGGAATCCGGGACTAGCGACTACAATGAGCAGTTCTTC. Translating it yields CASSHRGESGTSDYNEQFF.

As DNA, the CDR3 is TGTGCCAGCAGTTTAGCTCGGATAACCTACAATGAGCAGTTCTTC. It yields the protein CASSLARITYNEQFF. V gene TRBV27 combines with J gene TRBJ2-1; D remains unclear. The V and J ends lost 2 bases and 2 bases respectively, with 10 bases between them. The CDR3 spans 15 residues. Germline CDR1 and CDR2: MNHEY and SMNVEV (reference sequence).

V and J are TRBV27 and TRBJ2-7; D is possibly TRBD1 or TRBD2 (5 bases each). Per the germline V gene, CDR1 is MNHEY and CDR2 is SMNVEV (reference sequence). CDR3 length equals 13 residues. The V end lost 5 bases, the J end lost 3 bases, and 11 bases lay between the germline ends. This CDR3 reads CASSRRGYYEQYF. CDR3 coding DNA: TGTGCCAGCAGTCGCCGGGGCTACTACGAGCAGTACTTC.

The rearrangement joins TRBV6-4 to TRBJ2-3; 11 bases agree with TRBD2. Trimming took 3 bases from V and 1 from J; bases not matched to a gene: 3. Per the germline V gene, CDR1 is MRHNA and CDR2 is SNTAGT. The CDR3 length is 16 residues. CDR3 region: CASSEWTSGRTDTQYF. The CDR3 region has the DNA TGTGCCAGCAGTGAATGGACTAGCGGGCGCACAGATACGCAGTATTTT.

The chain couples TRBV5-1 to TRBJ2-3, with D tentatively TRBD1 or TRBD2 (5 bases each). The germline V gene encodes CDR1 SGHRS and CDR2 YFSETQ. Trimming cost V 0 bases and J 0 bases, with 14 bases left between them. CDR3 length: 17 residues. This CDR3 is CASSLARDLPSTDTQYF. CDR3 sequence (DNA): TGCGCCAGCAGCTTGGCTCGGGACCTTCCTAGCACAGATACGCAGTATTTT.

This clone was seen just once. V is TRBV7-3 and J is TRBJ2-3; 7 bases map to TRBD2. With 4 bases clipped from V and 2 bases from J, the junction kept 6 bases outside the gene matches. The CDR3 consists of 15 residues. Germline CDR1 and CDR2: SGHTA and FQGTGA. CDR3 nucleotides: TGTGCCAGCAGCTCCCTAGCGGCCTACACAGATACGCAGTATTTT. This sequence encodes CASSSLAAYTDTQYF.

The genes are TRBV11-2 and TRBJ2-4, with D possibly TRBD1 on 5 matching bases. The V end was cut by 6 bases, the J end by 4 bases, with 13 bases between. CDR1 and CDR2 from the germline V gene are SGHAT and FQNNGV. The CDR3 loop spans 14 amino acids. CDR3 bases: TGTGCCAGCAGGGGATGGGGCAGTAAAAACATTCAGTACTTC. This encodes CASRGWGSKNIQYF.

This chain joins TRBV2 and TRBJ2-7; 9 nucleotides agree with TRBD1. This CDR3 has 13 amino acids. The V gene's germline CDR1 is SNHLY and CDR2 FYNNEI. The ends lost 5 bases at V and 5 bases at J; junction bases unmatched: 4. The DNA of the CDR3 is TGTGCCAGCAGTACACAGGGGGCCAACGAGCAGTACTTC. Translation: CASSTQGANEQYF.